This T cell receptor beta chain was obtained from a study of cytomegalovirus exposure and HLA in healthy donors. Overall study findings and caveats: Reports credit the classifier with highly specific, highly sensitive diagnosis of cytomegalovirus status. Most TCRs appeared rarely, but some public TCRs recurred in many donors.

The table came from immunoSEQ multiplex PCR; TCRdb's copy has only in-frame clones and leaves some out. Here the sample spans around 70,000 clones, 94% being singletons. Notes on this clone: The antigen is unknown.

CDR1 and CDR2 (germline): LNHDA, SQIVND (reference sequence). The CDR3 is made up of 14 amino acids. With 5 bases clipped from V and 7 bases from J, the junction kept 8 bases outside the gene matches. The sample taken for sequencing was PBMCs. This receptor was taken from a woman younger than 35 in good health and CMV-seropositive. The chain joins TRBV19 to TRBJ1-1; TRBD1 matches at 9 bases. The CDR3 nucleotides are TGTGCCAGTAGTCCCGGGACAGGGTCTTTTGAAGCTTTCTTT. It encodes CASSPGTGSFEAFF.